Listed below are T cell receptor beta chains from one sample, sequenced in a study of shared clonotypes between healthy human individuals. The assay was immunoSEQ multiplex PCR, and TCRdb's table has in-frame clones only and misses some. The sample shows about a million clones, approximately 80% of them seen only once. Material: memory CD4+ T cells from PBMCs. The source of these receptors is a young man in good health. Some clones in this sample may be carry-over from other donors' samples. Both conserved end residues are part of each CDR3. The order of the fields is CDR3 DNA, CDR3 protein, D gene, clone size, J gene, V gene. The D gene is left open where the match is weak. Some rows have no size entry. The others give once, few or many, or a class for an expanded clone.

CDR3 DNA: TGTGCCAGCCGGAGAGGCGGAAGAGGCAATCAGCCCCAGCATTTT; CDR3 protein: CASRRGGRGNQPQHF; D gene: -; clone size: -; J gene: TRBJ1-5; V gene: TRBV6-6
CDR3 DNA: TGTGCCAGCAGTACACGGGACAGTGAGGAGACCCAGTACTTC; CDR3 protein: CASSTRDSEETQYF; D gene: TRBD1; clone size: -; J gene: TRBJ2-5; V gene: TRBV27
CDR3 DNA: TGTGCCAGCAGGGGACAGCCAAATCAGCCCCAGCATTTT; CDR3 protein: CASRGQPNQPQHF; D gene: TRBD1; clone size: -; J gene: TRBJ1-5; V gene: TRBV28
CDR3 DNA: TGTGCCAGCAGCCCCCCGGGGGGAAGCTCCTACAATGAGCAGTTCTTC; CDR3 protein: CASSPPGGSSYNEQFF; D gene: TRBD2; clone size: once; J gene: TRBJ2-1; V gene: TRBV5-4
CDR3 DNA: TGTGCCAGCAGAAACCGGGACATCCACACAGATACGCAGTATTTT; CDR3 protein: CASRNRDIHTDTQYF; D gene: -; clone size: -; J gene: TRBJ2-3; V gene: TRBV2
CDR3 DNA: TGTGCCAGCAGCCGGGGACTCTTTTACAATGAGCAGTTCTTC; CDR3 protein: CASSRGLFYNEQFF; D gene: -; clone size: -; J gene: TRBJ2-1; V gene: TRBV5-4
CDR3 DNA: TGTGCCAGCAGTTTTGCGGCAGGGGGGGACTACGAGCAGTACTTC; CDR3 protein: CASSFAAGGDYEQYF; D gene: -; clone size: -; J gene: TRBJ2-7; V gene: TRBV28
CDR3 DNA: TGTGCCAGCAGCAAGAGAAGACAGGGGGTAAACATTCAGTACTTC; CDR3 protein: CASSKRRQGVNIQYF; D gene: TRBD1; clone size: once; J gene: TRBJ2-4; V gene: TRBV27
CDR3 DNA: TGTGCCAGCTCTACCACAGGGGAACGGAATCAGCCCCAGCATTTT; CDR3 protein: CASSTTGERNQPQHF; D gene: TRBD1; clone size: -; J gene: TRBJ1-5; V gene: TRBV18
CDR3 DNA: TGCAGCGGGGGGCAGGGGAACACTGAAGCTTTCTTT; CDR3 protein: CSGGQGNTEAFF; D gene: -; clone size: -; J gene: TRBJ1-1; V gene: TRBV29-1
CDR3 DNA: TGTGCCAGCAGTCCGCTCGACACCGGAAACACTGAAGCTTTCTTT; CDR3 protein: CASSPLDTGNTEAFF; D gene: -; clone size: -; J gene: TRBJ1-1; V gene: TRBV27
CDR3 DNA: TGTGCCAGCAGTGGAGCCCAAGGGCAGTTCTTC; CDR3 protein: CASSGAQGQFF; D gene: -; clone size: -; J gene: TRBJ2-1; V gene: TRBV2
CDR3 DNA: TGCGCCAGCAGCCAAGATTACCCCGGGGGGTCACCCCTCCACTTT; CDR3 protein: CASSQDYPGGSPLHF; D gene: -; clone size: -; J gene: TRBJ1-6; V gene: TRBV4-1
CDR3 DNA: TGTGCCTGGGGCCCAGGACTAGCGGCTTCCACAGATACGCAGTATTTT; CDR3 protein: CAWGPGLAASTDTQYF; D gene: TRBD2; clone size: -; J gene: TRBJ2-3; V gene: TRBV30
CDR3 DNA: TGTGCCAGCAGTGAAGGACGCCAAAGGACCTACGAGCAGTACTTC; CDR3 protein: CASSEGRQRTYEQYF; D gene: -; clone size: -; J gene: TRBJ2-7; V gene: TRBV2
CDR3 DNA: TGTGCCAGCTCACCACTGACAGCAACCTACGAGCAGTACTTC; CDR3 protein: CASSPLTATYEQYF; D gene: -; clone size: -; J gene: TRBJ2-7; V gene: TRBV18
CDR3 DNA: TGTGCCAGCAGCTTAGGTGGACAGCGGAACACTGAAGCTTTCTTT; CDR3 protein: CASSLGGQRNTEAFF; D gene: -; clone size: -; J gene: TRBJ1-1; V gene: TRBV7-9
CDR3 DNA: TGTGCCAGCCGATTACAAGGACAGACGTACGAGCAGTACTTC; CDR3 protein: CASRLQGQTYEQYF; D gene: -; clone size: -; J gene: TRBJ2-7; V gene: TRBV28
CDR3 DNA: TGTGCCAGCAGTACCCCCGGGACGCCCGGCAATCAGCCCCAGCATTTT; CDR3 protein: CASSTPGTPGNQPQHF; D gene: -; clone size: -; J gene: TRBJ1-5; V gene: TRBV28
CDR3 DNA: TGTGCCAGCAGCTGGGGGCTCGGCACTGAAGCTTTCTTT; CDR3 protein: CASSWGLGTEAFF; D gene: -; clone size: -; J gene: TRBJ1-1; V gene: TRBV28
CDR3 DNA: TGTGCCAGCAGCTTGGGTAGGGCGTCTGGGGCCAACGTCCTGACTTTC; CDR3 protein: CASSLGRASGANVLTF; D gene: -; clone size: -; J gene: TRBJ2-6; V gene: TRBV7-3
CDR3 DNA: TGTGCCATCGGGTCCGGGACAGGCCCTTGGGGGGCCAACGTCCTGACTTTC; CDR3 protein: CAIGSGTGPWGANVLTF; D gene: TRBD1; clone size: -; J gene: TRBJ2-6; V gene: TRBV7-9
CDR3 DNA: TGCGCCAGCAGCCAAGACCGCTCCCGGACAGGGGCCAACGTCCTGACTTTC; CDR3 protein: CASSQDRSRTGANVLTF; D gene: -; clone size: -; J gene: TRBJ2-6; V gene: TRBV4-1
CDR3 DNA: TGCAGCGTTGAATTTCGGACAGCCGGAAACACCATATATTTT; CDR3 protein: CSVEFRTAGNTIYF; D gene: -; clone size: -; J gene: TRBJ1-3; V gene: TRBV29-1
CDR3 DNA: TGTGCCAGCAGGACTAGCGGGAGTGGTGAGCAGTTCTTC; CDR3 protein: CASRTSGSGEQFF; D gene: TRBD2; clone size: -; J gene: TRBJ2-1; V gene: TRBV7-9
CDR3 DNA: TGTGCCAGCAGTTTTGGAGGGGCTGAAAAACTGTTTTTT; CDR3 protein: CASSFGGAEKLFF; D gene: -; clone size: once; J gene: TRBJ1-4; V gene: TRBV27
CDR3 DNA: TGTGCCAGTAGCCAACTTCCGAGGGAGGGGAGATCCTACGAGCAGTACTTC; CDR3 protein: CASSQLPREGRSYEQYF; D gene: TRBD2; clone size: -; J gene: TRBJ2-7; V gene: TRBV19
CDR3 DNA: TGCGCCAGCAGGGAAAATGCTGAAGCTTTCTTT; CDR3 protein: CASRENAEAFF; D gene: -; clone size: -; J gene: TRBJ1-1; V gene: TRBV5-1
CDR3 DNA: TGTGCCAGCAGCGCGGGACTAGCGGGCTCCACAGATACGCAGTATTTT; CDR3 protein: CASSAGLAGSTDTQYF; D gene: TRBD2; clone size: -; J gene: TRBJ2-3; V gene: TRBV5-4
CDR3 DNA: TGTGCCAGCAGTCCTAGCGGGAGGGCCTACAATGAGCAGTTCTTC; CDR3 protein: CASSPSGRAYNEQFF; D gene: TRBD2; clone size: -; J gene: TRBJ2-1; V gene: TRBV6-1
CDR3 DNA: TGTGCCAGCAGCCGGGCAGGGGCGGACAATCAGCCCCAGCATTTT; CDR3 protein: CASSRAGADNQPQHF; D gene: -; clone size: -; J gene: TRBJ1-5; V gene: TRBV28
CDR3 DNA: TGTGCCAGTAGTATGAAGGCGGCCTACTACGAGCAGTACTTC; CDR3 protein: CASSMKAAYYEQYF; D gene: -; clone size: few; J gene: TRBJ2-7; V gene: TRBV19
CDR3 DNA: TGTGCCAGCAGCTTAGAGTGGGGATCTGGAAACACCATATATTTT; CDR3 protein: CASSLEWGSGNTIYF; D gene: -; clone size: -; J gene: TRBJ1-3; V gene: TRBV7-2
CDR3 DNA: TGCAGCGCCCAGGGGCGGGACAGCACAGATACGCAGTATTTT; CDR3 protein: CSAQGRDSTDTQYF; D gene: -; clone size: -; J gene: TRBJ2-3; V gene: TRBV29-1
CDR3 DNA: TGTGCCAGCAGCTCCCGTAGCGGGATCCCCTACAATGAGCAGTTCTTC; CDR3 protein: CASSSRSGIPYNEQFF; D gene: TRBD2; clone size: many; J gene: TRBJ2-1; V gene: TRBV7-3
CDR3 DNA: TGTGCCAGCAGTGGGGGCTTTGGCAGGGCGACCATGGACTTC; CDR3 protein: CASSGGFGRATMDF; D gene: -; clone size: -; J gene: TRBJ2-7; V gene: TRBV28
CDR3 DNA: TGTGCCAGTAGAAGCGCTACACACTACAATGAGCAGTTCTTC; CDR3 protein: CASRSATHYNEQFF; D gene: -; clone size: -; J gene: TRBJ2-1; V gene: TRBV19
CDR3 DNA: TGTGCCAGCAGGGTCACAGGGAGGACTAATGAAAAACTGTTTTTT; CDR3 protein: CASRVTGRTNEKLFF; D gene: -; clone size: -; J gene: TRBJ1-4; V gene: TRBV2
CDR3 DNA: TGTGCCAGCAGCGCCCCGGGGGTAGACGGAAACACCATATATTTT; CDR3 protein: CASSAPGVDGNTIYF; D gene: -; clone size: once; J gene: TRBJ1-3; V gene: TRBV6-5
CDR3 DNA: TGCGCCAGCAGCACCGGACAGGGGGCCTACGAGCAGTACTTC; CDR3 protein: CASSTGQGAYEQYF; D gene: TRBD1; clone size: many; J gene: TRBJ2-7; V gene: TRBV5-1
CDR3 DNA: TGTGCCAGCAGTACCCCGGGGGCTGGGGCCAACGTCCTGACTTTC; CDR3 protein: CASSTPGAGANVLTF; D gene: -; clone size: -; J gene: TRBJ2-6; V gene: TRBV6-5
CDR3 DNA: TGTGCCACCAGCAGAGATAGGGTGACCCCTAACTATGGCTACACCTTC; CDR3 protein: CATSRDRVTPNYGYTF; D gene: -; clone size: few; J gene: TRBJ1-2; V gene: TRBV15
CDR3 DNA: TGTGCCAGCAGTTATGGGCAGGGCGTCTTTATTGAACATTTT; CDR3 protein: CASSYGQGVFIEHF; D gene: -; clone size: -; J gene: TRBJ1-5; V gene: TRBV6-6
CDR3 DNA: TGTGCCAGCAGCAGATCCGGGACAGGGTCCTACGAGCAGTACTTC; CDR3 protein: CASSRSGTGSYEQYF; D gene: TRBD1; clone size: -; J gene: TRBJ2-7; V gene: TRBV5-4
CDR3 DNA: TGTGCCAGCAGGGGAGGGGTTAGCACTGAAGCTTTCTTT; CDR3 protein: CASRGGVSTEAFF; D gene: -; clone size: -; J gene: TRBJ1-1; V gene: TRBV27
CDR3 DNA: TGTGCCAGCAGCTTTAGCTGGGCTAGCGGAGAGGGGGATACGCAGTATTTT; CDR3 protein: CASSFSWASGEGDTQYF; D gene: TRBD2; clone size: -; J gene: TRBJ2-3; V gene: TRBV9
CDR3 DNA: TGCGCCAGCAGCTTGGGTGGGATCGACACCGGGGAGCTGTTTTTT; CDR3 protein: CASSLGGIDTGELFF; D gene: -; clone size: once; J gene: TRBJ2-2; V gene: TRBV5-1
CDR3 DNA: TGTGCCAGCAGCGGAAGGGGGCTCGATGGCTACACCTTC; CDR3 protein: CASSGRGLDGYTF; D gene: TRBD1; clone size: -; J gene: TRBJ1-2; V gene: TRBV7-2
CDR3 DNA: TGTGCCTGGAGTCACACAGTAGGCAGAAGAAACACCATATATTTT; CDR3 protein: CAWSHTVGRRNTIYF; D gene: -; clone size: -; J gene: TRBJ1-3; V gene: TRBV30
CDR3 DNA: TGTGCCACCCGTGGTATTTCCTACGAGCAGTACTTC; CDR3 protein: CATRGISYEQYF; D gene: -; clone size: few; J gene: TRBJ2-7; V gene: TRBV30
CDR3 DNA: TGTGCCAGCAGTGAAAGGGCGGAAGAGACCCAGTACTTC; CDR3 protein: CASSERAEETQYF; D gene: -; clone size: -; J gene: TRBJ2-5; V gene: TRBV2
CDR3 DNA: TGTGCCAGCAGCCGGGGCGATCAGCAGCCCCAGCATTTT; CDR3 protein: CASSRGDQQPQHF; D gene: -; clone size: -; J gene: TRBJ1-5; V gene: TRBV14
CDR3 DNA: TGTGCCAGCAGCCAAGAAGGTCCGGGACTAGCGGGAGTTCGGGAGACCCAGTACTTC; CDR3 protein: CASSQEGPGLAGVRETQYF; D gene: TRBD2; clone size: -; J gene: TRBJ2-5; V gene: TRBV4-2
CDR3 DNA: TGTGCCAGCAGCTTATTGGGGACAGGGTACAATGAGCAGTTCTTC; CDR3 protein: CASSLLGTGYNEQFF; D gene: TRBD1; clone size: -; J gene: TRBJ2-1; V gene: TRBV7-3
CDR3 DNA: TGTGCCAGCAGCCAAGACGAAAGGGAGGGCGGCTACACCTTC; CDR3 protein: CASSQDEREGGYTF; D gene: -; clone size: -; J gene: TRBJ1-2; V gene: TRBV4-2
CDR3 DNA: TGTGCCAGACTTCTAGGCAACGCCGGGGAGGGCCCCTACAATGAGCAGTTCTTC; CDR3 protein: CARLLGNAGEGPYNEQFF; D gene: TRBD2; clone size: many; J gene: TRBJ2-1; V gene: TRBV5-3
CDR3 DNA: TGCGCCAGCAGCTTAGTGCTAGGGGCTAGCGGGGACACAGATACGCAGTATTTT; CDR3 protein: CASSLVLGASGDTDTQYF; D gene: TRBD2; clone size: -; J gene: TRBJ2-3; V gene: TRBV5-1
CDR3 DNA: TGTGCCAGCACCCTACCAGCGGGGCTCACAGATACGCAGTATTTT; CDR3 protein: CASTLPAGLTDTQYF; D gene: TRBD2; clone size: -; J gene: TRBJ2-3; V gene: TRBV7-2